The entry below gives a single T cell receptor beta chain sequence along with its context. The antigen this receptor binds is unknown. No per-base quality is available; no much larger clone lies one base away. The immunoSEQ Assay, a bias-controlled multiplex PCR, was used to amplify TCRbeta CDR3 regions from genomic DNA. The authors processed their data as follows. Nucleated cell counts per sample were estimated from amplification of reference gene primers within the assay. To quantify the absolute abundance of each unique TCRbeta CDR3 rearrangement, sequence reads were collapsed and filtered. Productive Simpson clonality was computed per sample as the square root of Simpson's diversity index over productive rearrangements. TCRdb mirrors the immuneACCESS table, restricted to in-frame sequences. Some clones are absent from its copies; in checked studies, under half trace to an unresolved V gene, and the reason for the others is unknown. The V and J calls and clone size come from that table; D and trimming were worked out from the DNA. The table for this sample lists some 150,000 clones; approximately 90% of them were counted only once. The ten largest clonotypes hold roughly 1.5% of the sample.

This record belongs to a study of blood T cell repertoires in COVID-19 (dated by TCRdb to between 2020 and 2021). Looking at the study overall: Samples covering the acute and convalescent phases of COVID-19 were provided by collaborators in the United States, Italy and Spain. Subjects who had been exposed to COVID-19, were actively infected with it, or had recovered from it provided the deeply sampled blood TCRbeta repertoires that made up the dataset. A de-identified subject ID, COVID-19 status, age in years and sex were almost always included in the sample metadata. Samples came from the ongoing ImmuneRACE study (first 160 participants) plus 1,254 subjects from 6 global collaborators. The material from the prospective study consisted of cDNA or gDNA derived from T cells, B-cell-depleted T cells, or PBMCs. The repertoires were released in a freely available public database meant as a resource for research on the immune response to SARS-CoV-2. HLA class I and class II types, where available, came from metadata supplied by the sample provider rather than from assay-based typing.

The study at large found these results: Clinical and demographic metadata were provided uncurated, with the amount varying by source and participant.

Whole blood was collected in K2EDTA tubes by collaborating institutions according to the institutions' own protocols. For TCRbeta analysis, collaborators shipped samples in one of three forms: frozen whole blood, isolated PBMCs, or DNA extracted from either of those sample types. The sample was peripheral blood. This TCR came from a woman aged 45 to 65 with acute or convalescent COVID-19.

The bases read TGTGCCAGCAGCTCAACGTCCGGGTATCAGCCCCAGCATTTT. Its translation is CASSSTSGYQPQHF. The chain joins TRBV7-2 to TRBJ1-5; no confident D gene assignment can be made. Based on the germline V gene, the CDR1 and CDR2 sequences are SGHTA and FQGNSA. Inclusive of the bounding cysteine and phenylalanine, the CDR3 is 14 residues long. The DNA shown is the 42-base CDR3, in frame from base 1. Trimming takes 4 bases from V and 5 bases from J, and the germline ends sit 12 bases apart.